The 23 T cell receptor beta chains given below trace back to one sample, sequenced in a study of identical twins. Each CDR3 protein gets one entry after TCRdb re-called the 5' RACE reads with MiXCR. The table includes 500,000 to 700,000 distinct CDR3 sequences, under 8.5% detected once. Separately, the same data were catalogued under a study of yellow fever vaccine responses in identical twins.

Input material: PBMCs. The receptors shown here come from a woman aged 18-29 years in good health.

This clonotype was counted many times. The chain recombines TRBV12-3 or TRBV12-4 with TRBJ2-2, with 12 bases matching TRBD2. V was clipped by 5 bases and J by 3 bases; unmatched bases: 4. This CDR3 is 16 amino acids long. CDR3 residues: CASSELAGGDTGELFF. CDR3 bases: TGTGCCAGCAGTGAACTAGCGGGGGGCGACACCGGGGAGCTGTTTTTT.

The chain carries TRBV19 and TRBJ2-1; TRBD2 aligns across 7 bases. The CDR3 extends over 13 amino acids. V trimming: 7 bases; J trimming: 7 bases; junction bases outside the gene matches: 7. Germline loops: CDR1 LNHDA, CDR2 SQIVND (reference sequence). CDR3 in amino acids: CASTRWGGNEQFF. The CDR3 bases are TGTGCCAGTACGAGATGGGGGGGAAATGAGCAGTTCTTC.

V and J are TRBV29-1 and TRBJ1-2, with a weak D call TRBD1 (5 bases). The V and J ends lost 3 bases and 8 bases respectively, with 13 bases between them. CDR1 is SQVTM and CDR2 is ANQGSEA in the germline V gene. This CDR3 is built from 12 residues. The CDR3: CSVDHRLGGYTF. In DNA, the CDR3 is TGCAGCGTTGACCACAGGCTTGGCGGCTACACCTTC.

The J gene is TRBJ2-3, the V gene TRBV5-1; 13 bases are a match to TRBD2. The V segment lost 4 bases and the J segment 1 base; nucleotides outside the gene matches: 12. CDR1 and CDR2 from the germline V gene are SGHRS and YFSETQ. This CDR3 contains 19 residues. The chain's CDR3 is CASSPTTSGGAPRTDTQYF. The CDR3 DNA reads as TGCGCCAGCAGCCCCACTACTAGCGGGGGGGCCCCCCGCACAGATACGCAGTATTTT.

The chain has TRBV5-1 and TRBJ1-1, with unresolved D. V dropped 2 bases and J dropped 5 bases, with 10 bases sitting between them. Germline lookup yields CDR1 SGHRS and CDR2 YFSETQ. The CDR3 is 13 residues long. CDR3 region: CASSFNEGTEAFF. The CDR3 bases are TGCGCCAGCAGCTTCAATGAGGGAACTGAAGCTTTCTTT.

In this sample, this clonotype turned up a few times. J is TRBJ1-1 and V is TRBV20-1, with 9 positions matching TRBD1. The CDR3 contains 14 residues. V gave up 0 bases and J gave up 6 bases; unmatched junction bases: 5. Germline assignment: CDR1 DFQATT and CDR2 SNEGSKA (reference sequence). The CDR3 spells CSARDRTGEAEAFF. The CDR3 DNA follows: TGCAGTGCTAGAGACCGGACAGGGGAAGCTGAAGCTTTCTTT.

This clonotype was counted ten times or more. CDR3 residues: CSVEPSMPYNEQFF. The CDR3 DNA follows: TGCAGCGTTGAACCCTCAATGCCCTACAATGAGCAGTTCTTC. V and J are TRBV29-1 and TRBJ2-1; D unclear. The CDR3 has 14 amino acids. V shed 2 bases and J shed 2 bases, with 10 bases lying between them. Germline loops: CDR1 SQVTM, CDR2 ANQGSEA.

The chain links TRBV2 to TRBJ2-3, with 7 bases identical to TRBD2. The CDR3 contains 17 residues. CDR1 SNHLY and CDR2 FYNNEI come from the germline V gene. V gave up 6 bases and J gave up 2 bases; unmatched junction bases: 14. CDR3 in amino acids: CASSGGLTNVLTDTQYF. CDR3 DNA sequence: TGTGCCAGCAGCGGGGGACTAACCAACGTTCTCACAGATACGCAGTATTTT.

Only a few counts were recorded for this clonotype. This rearrangement joins TRBV7-8 to TRBJ2-3; D not resolved. This CDR3 region has 13 residues. CDR1 and CDR2 from the germline V gene are SGHVS and FQNEAQ. V gave up 3 bases and J gave up 5 bases, with 9 bases separating them. For the CDR3, the DNA is TGTGCCAGCAGCTTCGGGCGGAAAGATACGCAGTATTTT. Translated: CASSFGRKDTQYF. Full variable domain (outside the CDR3, taken from reference TRBV7-8 and TRBJ2-3): GAGVSQSPRYKVAKRGQDVALRCDPISGHVSLFWYQQALGQGPEFLTYFQNEAQLDKSGLPSDRFFAERPEGSVSTLKIQRTQQEDSAVYLCASSFGRKDTQYFGPGTRLTVL.

This clonotype was counted only a few times. The chain employs TRBV20-1 and TRBJ1-1, with D maybe TRBD1 (6 bases). V shed 1 base and J shed 6 bases, with 15 bases lying between them. CDR3 length: 14 residues. Germline CDR1 reads DFQATT; CDR2 reads SNEGSKA (reference sequence). The CDR3 sequence: CSARAGGAFPEAFF. The CDR3 DNA reads TGCAGTGCTAGAGCTGGGGGGGCGTTTCCTGAAGCTTTCTTT.

This clonotype was counted only a few times. The chain recombines TRBV6-2 or TRBV6-3 with TRBJ2-3; 10 bases map to TRBD1. J was trimmed by 5 bases and V by 5 bases; bases with no gene match: 7. CDR1 MNHEY and CDR2 SVGEGT come from the germline V gene. The CDR3 contains 15 residues. The CDR3 here is CASSEGQGRGDTQYF. The CDR3, as DNA: TGTGCCAGCAGTGAGGGACAGGGGCGCGGAGATACGCAGTATTTT.

The rearrangement uses TRBV7-8 and TRBJ1-3, with 9 bases identical to TRBD1. Germline values: CDR1 SGHVS, CDR2 FQNEAQ. J was trimmed by 2 bases and V by 4 bases; bases with no gene match: 3. The CDR3 has 15 amino acids. Here the CDR3 DNA reads TGTGCCAGCAGCTCCGGACAGGGGACTGGAAACACCATATATTTT. Its translation is CASSSGQGTGNTIYF.

This clonotype has at least ten counts. J is TRBJ1-1 and V is TRBV12-3 or TRBV12-4; D remains ambiguous. V dropped 6 bases and J dropped 7 bases, with 9 bases sitting between them. CDR3 length: 11 amino acids. The CDR3 bases are TGTGCCAGCAGCCTCCGTCGTGAAGCTTTCTTT. Translation gives CASSLRREAFF.

The chain has TRBV10-3 and TRBJ2-7; perhaps TRBD1 as D (6 bases). Trimming cost V 6 bases and J 3 bases, with 12 bases left between them. Per the germline V gene, CDR1 is ENHRY and CDR2 is SYGVKD. The CDR3 runs 13 residues. CDR3 in amino acids: CAIRPGQSYEQYV. The CDR3 DNA reads TGTGCCATCAGGCCGGGACAAAGCTACGAGCAGTACGTC.

The rearrangement joins TRBV15 to TRBJ2-5; 7 bases align to TRBD1. V lost 6 bases, J lost 7 bases, and 11 bases stayed unmatched. Germline V gene sequence: CDR1 LNHNV, CDR2 YYDKDF (reference sequence). The CDR3 totals 14 residues. The CDR3 sequence is CATRGTAQMGTQYF. CDR3 in DNA: TGTGCCACCAGAGGGACAGCCCAAATGGGGACCCAGTACTTC.

In its sample, this clonotype was seen many times. The chain employs TRBV29-1 and TRBJ2-3; the D is unclear. The CDR3 contains 14 residues. The V and J ends lost 0 bases and 1 base respectively, with 8 bases between them. Germline V CDR1 and CDR2: SQVTM, ANQGSEA. The CDR3 sequence is CSVEDLRGTDTQYF. Here the CDR3 DNA reads TGCAGCGTTGAAGATCTTAGAGGCACAGATACGCAGTATTTT.

The sample holds many counts of this clonotype. The V and J genes are TRBV5-4 and TRBJ1-6; D remains ambiguous. The germline V gene encodes CDR1 SGHNT and CDR2 YYREEE (reference sequence). V was pared by 0 bases and J by 0 bases, with 10 bases between. This CDR3 region has 17 residues. DNA for the CDR3: TGTGCCAGCAGCTTGGCGTCGCCGAGCTCCTATAATTCACCCCTCCACTTT. Translation gives CASSLASPSSYNSPLHF. The full variable domain, its missing parts supplied by reference TRBV5-4 and TRBJ1-6, is ETGVTQSPTHLIKTRGQQVTLRCSSQSGHNTVSWYQQALGQGPQFIFQYYREEENGRGNFPPRFSGLQFPNYSSELNVNALELDDSALYLCASSLASPSSYNSPLHFGNGTRLTVT.

This clonotype was counted ten times or more. CDR3 sequence reads: CASARDRVTGNTIYF. The CDR3 DNA sequence: TGTGCCAGCGCGCGAGACAGGGTAACTGGAAACACCATATATTTT. The gene calls are TRBV12-3 or TRBV12-4 and TRBJ1-3; 7 bases match TRBD1. The ends lost 8 bases at V and 2 bases at J; junction bases unmatched: 9. The CDR3 covers 15 residues.

V and J are TRBV3-1 and TRBJ2-1; 11 bases fit TRBD2. V was clipped by 2 bases and J by 7 bases; unmatched bases: 7. The length of the CDR3 is 16 residues. Germline-derived CDR1 and CDR2 are LGHDT and YNNKEL (reference sequence). CDR3 residues: CASSQIAGGLLNEQFF. The CDR3 coding sequence is TGTGCCAGCAGCCAAATAGCGGGGGGGTTGTTGAATGAGCAGTTCTTC.

The genes are TRBV12-3 or TRBV12-4 and TRBJ2-7; TRBD1 or TRBD2 may be the D gene (6 bases each). The CDR3 loop spans 13 amino acids. The V end lost 9 bases, the J end lost 0 bases, and 12 bases lay between the germline ends. In DNA form, the CDR3 reads TGTGCCAGTCTGCGGGACACCTCCTACGAGCAGTACTTC. Its translation is CASLRDTSYEQYF.

This clonotype turned up a few times. The rearrangement joins TRBV29-1 to TRBJ2-3; 11 nucleotides agree with TRBD2. In germline, CDR1 is SQVTM, CDR2 ANQGSEA. The CDR3 loop spans 15 amino acids. Trimming removed 6 bases from V and 2 bases from J; junction bases left unmatched: 7. Written as DNA, the CDR3 is TGCAGCGTCGGGCTAGCGGGGGGTGTCACAGATACGCAGTATTTT. It encodes CSVGLAGGVTDTQYF.

A few counts support this clonotype. V usage is TRBV4-2 and J usage is TRBJ2-2; 8 bases align to TRBD2. J gave up 2 bases and V 0 bases, and 5 bases lay outside the gene matches. The V gene's germline CDR1 is LGHNA and CDR2 YNFKEQ. This CDR3 has 17 residues. CDR3 in DNA: TGTGCCAGCAGCCAAGAGGCAACTAGCGGTAACACCGGGGAGCTGTTTTTT. Its protein product is CASSQEATSGNTGELFF.

This clonotype appeared many times. Here the CDR3 DNA reads TGTGCCAGCAGCTGGACTAGCGGGATACATGGGGATGAGCAGTTCTTC. This codes for CASSWTSGIHGDEQFF. The chain is built from TRBV7-9 and TRBJ2-1, with 12 positions matching TRBD2. There are 16 residues in the CDR3. The germline gives CDR1 SEHNR, CDR2 FQNEAQ (reference sequence). The V and J ends lost 4 bases and 8 bases, in that order; junction bases with no gene match: 9.